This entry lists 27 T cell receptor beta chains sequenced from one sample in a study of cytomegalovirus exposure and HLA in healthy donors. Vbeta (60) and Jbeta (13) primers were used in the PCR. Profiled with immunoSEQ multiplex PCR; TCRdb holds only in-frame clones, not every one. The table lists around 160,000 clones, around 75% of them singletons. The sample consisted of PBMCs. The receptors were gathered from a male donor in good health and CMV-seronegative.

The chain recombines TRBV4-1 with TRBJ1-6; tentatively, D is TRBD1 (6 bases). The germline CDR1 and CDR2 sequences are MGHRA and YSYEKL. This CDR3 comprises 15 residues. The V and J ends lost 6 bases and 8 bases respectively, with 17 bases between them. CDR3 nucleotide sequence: TGCGCCAGCAGGGCCTACCAGGGGAATGATTCACCCCTCCACTTT. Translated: CASRAYQGNDSPLHF.

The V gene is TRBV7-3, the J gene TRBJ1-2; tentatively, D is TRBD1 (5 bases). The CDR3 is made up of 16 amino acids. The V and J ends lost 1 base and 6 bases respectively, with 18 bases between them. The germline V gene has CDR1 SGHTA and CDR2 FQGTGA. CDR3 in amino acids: CASSLIAAGPPDGYTF. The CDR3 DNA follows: TGTGCCAGCAGCTTAATAGCCGCAGGGCCCCCCGATGGCTACACCTTC.

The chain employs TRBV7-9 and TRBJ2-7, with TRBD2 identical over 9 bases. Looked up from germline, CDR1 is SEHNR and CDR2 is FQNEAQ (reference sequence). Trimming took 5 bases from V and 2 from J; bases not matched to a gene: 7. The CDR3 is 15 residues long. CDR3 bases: TGTGCCAGCAGCCCGCAGACTAGCGGAACCTACGAGCAGTACTTC. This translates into CASSPQTSGTYEQYF.

This chain's CDR3 is CASSELAGDKNTQYF. The DNA for the CDR3 is TGTGCCAGCAGTGAACTGGCGGGAGATAAAAATACGCAGTATTTT. The chain recombines TRBV6-1 with TRBJ2-3, with 7 bases fitting TRBD2. This CDR3 is 15 amino acids long. In germline, CDR1 is MNHNS, CDR2 SASEGT. V trimming: 2 bases; J trimming: 7 bases; junction bases outside the gene matches: 9.

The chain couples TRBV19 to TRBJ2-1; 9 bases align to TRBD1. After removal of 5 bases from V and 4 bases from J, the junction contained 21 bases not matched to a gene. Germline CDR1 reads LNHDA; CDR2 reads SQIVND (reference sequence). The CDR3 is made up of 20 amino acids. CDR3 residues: CASSPPPTRQGGSAYNEQFF. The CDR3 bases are TGTGCCAGTAGTCCACCCCCTACTCGACAGGGGGGTTCGGCTTACAATGAGCAGTTCTTC.

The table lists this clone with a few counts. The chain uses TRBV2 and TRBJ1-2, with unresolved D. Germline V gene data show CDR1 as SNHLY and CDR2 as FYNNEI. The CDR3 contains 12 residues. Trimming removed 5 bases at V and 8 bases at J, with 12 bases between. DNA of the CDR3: TGTGCCAGCAGTCTAAGGGAGAGGGGCTACACCTTC. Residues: CASSLRERGYTF.

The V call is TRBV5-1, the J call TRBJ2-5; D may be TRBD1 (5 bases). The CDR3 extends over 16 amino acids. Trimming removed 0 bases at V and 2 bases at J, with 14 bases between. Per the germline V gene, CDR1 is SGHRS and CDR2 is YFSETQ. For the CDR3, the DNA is TGCGCCAGCAGCTTGGGGGGTGGGCCAGGGCAAGAGACCCAGTACTTC. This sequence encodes CASSLGGGPGQETQYF. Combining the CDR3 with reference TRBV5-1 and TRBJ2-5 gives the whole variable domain KAGVTQTPRYLIKTRGQQVTLSCSPISGHRSVSWYQQTPGQGLQFLFEYFSETQRNKGNFPGRFSGRQFSNSRSEMNVSTLELGDSALYLCASSLGGGPGQETQYFGPGTRLLVL.

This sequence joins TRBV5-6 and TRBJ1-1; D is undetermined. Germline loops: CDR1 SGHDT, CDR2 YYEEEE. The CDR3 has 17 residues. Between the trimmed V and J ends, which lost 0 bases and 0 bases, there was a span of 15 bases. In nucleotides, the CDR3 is TGTGCCAGCAGCTTGGAAGCCGGGGTAAATGTGAACACTGAAGCTTTCTTT. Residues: CASSLEAGVNVNTEAFF.

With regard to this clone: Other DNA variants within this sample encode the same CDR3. This chain's CDR3 is CASGSGGNTEAFF. The CDR3 region has the DNA TGTGCTAGTGGTTCGGGGGGAAACACTGAAGCTTTCTTT. The genes are TRBV12-5 and TRBJ1-1, with a weak D call TRBD1 (5 bases). The V gene lost 4 bases and the J gene lost 2 bases, with 8 bases spanning the gap. From germline, CDR1 is LGHNT and CDR2 FRNRAP. The CDR3 runs 13 residues.

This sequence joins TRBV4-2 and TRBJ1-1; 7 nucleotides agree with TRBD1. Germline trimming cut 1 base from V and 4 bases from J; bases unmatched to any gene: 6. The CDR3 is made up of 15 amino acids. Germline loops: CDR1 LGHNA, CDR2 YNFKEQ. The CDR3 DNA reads TGTGCCAGCAGCCAAGGAGGGGGCGCGCCCACTGAAGCTTTCTTT. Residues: CASSQGGGAPTEAFF.

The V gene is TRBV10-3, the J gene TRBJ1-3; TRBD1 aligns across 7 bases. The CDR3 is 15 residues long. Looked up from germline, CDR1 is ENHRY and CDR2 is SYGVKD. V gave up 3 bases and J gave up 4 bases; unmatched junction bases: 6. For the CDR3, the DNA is TGTGCCATCAGTGATTCCGACAGGGTCGGAAACACCATATATTTT. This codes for CAISDSDRVGNTIYF.

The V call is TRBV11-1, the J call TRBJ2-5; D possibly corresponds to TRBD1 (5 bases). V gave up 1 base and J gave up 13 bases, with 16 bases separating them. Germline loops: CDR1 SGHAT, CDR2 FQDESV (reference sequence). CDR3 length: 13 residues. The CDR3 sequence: CASSLGWGSSMYF. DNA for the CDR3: TGTGCCAGCAGCTTAGGATGGGGCAGCTCGATGTACTTC.

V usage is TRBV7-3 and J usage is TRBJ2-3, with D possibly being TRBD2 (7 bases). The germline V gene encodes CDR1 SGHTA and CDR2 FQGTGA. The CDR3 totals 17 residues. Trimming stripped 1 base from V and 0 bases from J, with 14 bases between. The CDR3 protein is CASSLSGGAPSTDTQYF. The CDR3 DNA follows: TGTGCCAGCAGCTTAAGCGGGGGCGCCCCGAGCACAGATACGCAGTATTTT.

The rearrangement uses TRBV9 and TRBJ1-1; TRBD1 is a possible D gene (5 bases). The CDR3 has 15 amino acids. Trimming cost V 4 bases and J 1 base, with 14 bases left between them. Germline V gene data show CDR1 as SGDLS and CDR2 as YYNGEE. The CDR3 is CASSTHLQGNTEAFF. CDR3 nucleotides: TGTGCCAGCAGCACCCACCTCCAGGGGAACACTGAAGCTTTCTTT.

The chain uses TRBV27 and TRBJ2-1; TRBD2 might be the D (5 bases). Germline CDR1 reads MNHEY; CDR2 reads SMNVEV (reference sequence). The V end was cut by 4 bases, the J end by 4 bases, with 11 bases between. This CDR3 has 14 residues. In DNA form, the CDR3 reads TGTGCCAGCAGTTCGGACGGACTGTACAATGAGCAGTTCTTC. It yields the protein CASSSDGLYNEQFF.

This chain's CDR3 is CATSRLAGGTDTQYF. The CDR3 bases are TGTGCCACCAGCAGACTAGCGGGGGGCACAGATACGCAGTATTTT. The chain recombines TRBV15 with TRBJ2-3; 10 bases map to TRBD2. V lost 2 bases, J lost 1 base, and 0 bases stayed unmatched. CDR3 length: 15 residues. Germline CDR1 reads LNHNV; CDR2 reads YYDKDF (reference sequence). Full variable domain (missing parts from reference TRBV15 and TRBJ2-3): DAMVIQNPRYQVTQFGKPVTLSCSQTLNHNVMYWYQQKSSQAPKLLFHYYDKDFNNEADTPDNFQSRRPNTSFCFLDIRSPGLGDTAMYLCATSRLAGGTDTQYFGPGTRLTVL.

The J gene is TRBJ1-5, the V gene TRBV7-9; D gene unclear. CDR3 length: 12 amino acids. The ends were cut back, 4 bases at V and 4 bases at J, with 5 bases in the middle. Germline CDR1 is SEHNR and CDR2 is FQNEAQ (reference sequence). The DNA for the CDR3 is TGTGCCAGCAGCTCCACAAATCAGCCCCAGCATTTT. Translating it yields CASSSTNQPQHF.

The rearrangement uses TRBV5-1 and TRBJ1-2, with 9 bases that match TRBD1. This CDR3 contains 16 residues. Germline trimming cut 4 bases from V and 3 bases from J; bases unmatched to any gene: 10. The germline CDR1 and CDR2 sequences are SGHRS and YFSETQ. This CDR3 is CASSPGQGQTYYGYTF. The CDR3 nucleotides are TGCGCCAGCAGCCCGGGACAGGGACAAACTTACTATGGCTACACCTTC.

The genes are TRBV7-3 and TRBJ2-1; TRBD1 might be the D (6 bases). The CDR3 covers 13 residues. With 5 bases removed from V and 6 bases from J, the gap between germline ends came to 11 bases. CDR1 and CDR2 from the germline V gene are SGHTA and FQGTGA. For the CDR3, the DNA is TGTGCCAGCAGCCGCGGACAGTCCAATGAGCAGTTCTTC. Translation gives CASSRGQSNEQFF. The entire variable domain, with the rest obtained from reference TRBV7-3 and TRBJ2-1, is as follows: GAGVSQTPSNKVTEKGKYVELRCDPISGHTALYWYRQSLGQGPEFLIYFQGTGAADDSGLPNDRFFAVRPEGSVSTLKIQRTERGDSAVYLCASSRGQSNEQFFGPGTRLTVL.

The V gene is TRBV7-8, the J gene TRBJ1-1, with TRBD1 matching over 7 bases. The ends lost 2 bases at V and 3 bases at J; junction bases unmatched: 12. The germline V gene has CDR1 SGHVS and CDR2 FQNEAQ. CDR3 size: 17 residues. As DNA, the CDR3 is TGTGCCAGCAGCTTAAGGTGGGCAGGGGGAATTGACACTGAAGCTTTCTTT. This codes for CASSLRWAGGIDTEAFF.

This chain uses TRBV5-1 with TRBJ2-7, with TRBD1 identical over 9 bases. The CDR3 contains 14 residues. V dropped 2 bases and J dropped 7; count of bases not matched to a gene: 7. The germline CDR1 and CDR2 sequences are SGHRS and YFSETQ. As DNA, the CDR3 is TGCGCCAGCAGCTTAGGACAGGGGTTGAGGGAGCAGTACTTC. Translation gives CASSLGQGLREQYF.

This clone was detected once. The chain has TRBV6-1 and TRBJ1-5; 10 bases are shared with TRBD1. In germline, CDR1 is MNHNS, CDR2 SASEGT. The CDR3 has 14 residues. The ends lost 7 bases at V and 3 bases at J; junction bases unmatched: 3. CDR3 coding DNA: TGTGCCAGCAAAGGACAGGGGGACAATCAGCCCCAGCATTTT. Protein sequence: CASKGQGDNQPQHF.

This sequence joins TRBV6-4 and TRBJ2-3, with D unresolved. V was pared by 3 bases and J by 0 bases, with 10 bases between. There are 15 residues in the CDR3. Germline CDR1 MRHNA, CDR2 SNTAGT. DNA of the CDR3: TGTGCCAGCAGTGAAGGAACTACTAGCACAGATACGCAGTATTTT. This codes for CASSEGTTSTDTQYF.

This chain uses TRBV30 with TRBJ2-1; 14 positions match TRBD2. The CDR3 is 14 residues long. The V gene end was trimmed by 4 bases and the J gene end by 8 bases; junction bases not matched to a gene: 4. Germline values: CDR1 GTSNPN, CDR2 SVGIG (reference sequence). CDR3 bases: TGTGCCTGGACTCGACTAGCGGGAGGGCATGAGCAGTTCTTC. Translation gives CAWTRLAGGHEQFF. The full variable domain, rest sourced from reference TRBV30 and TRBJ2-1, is SQTIHQWPATLVQPVGSPLSLECTVEGTSNPNLYWYRQAAGRGLQLLFYSVGIGQISSEVPQNLSASRPQDRQFILSSKKLLLSDSGFYLCAWTRLAGGHEQFFGPGTRLTVL.

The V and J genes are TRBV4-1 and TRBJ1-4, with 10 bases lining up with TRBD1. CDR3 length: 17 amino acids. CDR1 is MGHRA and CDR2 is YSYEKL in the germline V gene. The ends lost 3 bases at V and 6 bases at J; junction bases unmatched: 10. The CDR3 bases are TGCGCCAGCAGCCAGATGGGACAGGGGTCCGAGGATGAAAAACTGTTTTTT. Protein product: CASSQMGQGSEDEKLFF.

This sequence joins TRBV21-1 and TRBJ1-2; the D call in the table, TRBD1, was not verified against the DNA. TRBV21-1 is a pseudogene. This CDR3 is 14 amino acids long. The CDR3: CASSKGDRKYGYTF. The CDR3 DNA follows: TGTGCCAGCAGCAAAGGGGACAGAAAGTATGGCTACACCTTC.

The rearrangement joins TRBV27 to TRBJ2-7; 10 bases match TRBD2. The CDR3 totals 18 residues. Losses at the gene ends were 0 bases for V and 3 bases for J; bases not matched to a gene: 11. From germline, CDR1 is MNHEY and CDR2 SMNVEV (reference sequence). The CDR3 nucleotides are TGTGCCAGCAGTTTATCGGGGTTCGGTAGCGGGAGGTTCTACGAGCAGTACTTC. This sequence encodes CASSLSGFGSGRFYEQYF.